The rows below give T cell receptor beta chains drawn from one sample of a study of Graves' ophthalmopathy and Graves' hyperthyroidism. Each CDR3 protein gets one entry after TCRdb re-called the multiplex PCR reads with MiXCR. The sample lists almost 750,000 distinct CDR3 sequences, 40% seen once, with 40% to 55% in the top ten. Input material: peripheral blood. The origin of the receptors is an adult man with Graves' ophthalmopathy. Each CDR3 is given with its conserved first and last residue. The D gene is left open where the match is weak. A clone size is listed for some rows: how often the clone was seen (once, few, many), or a class if it is expanded.

d_call | j_call | v_call | clone_size | cdr3_nt | cdr3_aa
TRBD1 | TRBJ2-7 | TRBV20-1 | NA | TGCAGTGCCGACAGGGGGCTAAAGGGAGAGCAGTACTTC | CSADRGLKGEQYF
TRBD1 | TRBJ1-2 | TRBV7-9 | NA | TGTGCCAGCAGCCCCTGGAGAACCGGGACAGGGAATGGCTACACCTTC | CASSPWRTGTGNGYTF
NA | TRBJ1-1 | TRBV20-1 | NA | TGCAGTAAACAGGGACACGTAATGTTGACTGAAGCTTTCTTT | CSKQGHVMLTEAFF
TRBD1 | TRBJ1-6 | TRBV7-8 | many | TGTGCCAGCACCGAACAGGGGTTGGGATCACCCCTCCACTTT | CASTEQGLGSPLHF
NA | TRBJ2-7 | TRBV7-2 | NA | TGTGCCAGCAGCAGAGCAACGACTCCTCCTTTCGAGCAGTACTTC | CASSRATTPPFEQYF
NA | TRBJ1-1 | TRBV19 | NA | TGTGCCAGTAGTATAGATCGGGCCACTGAAGCTTTCTTT | CASSIDRATEAFF
TRBD1 | TRBJ1-2 | TRBV2 | many | TGTGCCAGCAGCCTATTTCAGGGGGATTTGGGCTACACCTTC | CASSLFQGDLGYTF
NA | TRBJ2-7 | TRBV11-2 | many | TGTGCCAGACCTGACTTAGGGTCTCGCGAGCAGTACTTC | CARPDLGSREQYF
TRBD2 | TRBJ2-7 | TRBV5-4 | NA | TGTGCCAGCAGCGCCAAAGCATTGGGGGGGGGCTCCTACGAGCAGTACTTC | CASSAKALGGGSYEQYF
NA | TRBJ1-1 | TRBV7-9 | NA | TGTGCCAGCAGCTCGGTCGGGGACACTGAAGCTTTCTTT | CASSSVGDTEAFF
NA | TRBJ2-7 | TRBV7-2 | NA | TGTGCCAGCAGCCCCGGGGTAGCGAGCTACGAGCAGTACTTC | CASSPGVASYEQYF
TRBD1 | TRBJ1-6 | TRBV20-1 | NA | TGCAGTGCTAGAGACGGGAGACAGGGAGGTTCTCAGCCCCTCCACTTT | CSARDGRQGGSQPLHF
NA | TRBJ2-5 | TRBV6-5 | NA | TGTGCCAGCAGTTACTCGGGACGCTTAGAAGAGACCCAGTACTTC | CASSYSGRLEETQYF
NA | TRBJ2-7 | TRBV10-3 | NA | TGTGCCAGCAGTTACCCCGGACAGTCTGAGCGGCAGTACTTC | CASSYPGQSERQYF
NA | TRBJ2-7 | TRBV19 | few | TGTGCCAGTTCCGATCTGCCCTACGAGCAGTACTTC | CASSDLPYEQYF
NA | TRBJ2-3 | TRBV9 | once | TGTGCCAGCAGCTATGGGCAGGGGACTGTCACAGATACGCAGTATTTT | CASSYGQGTVTDTQYF
TRBD1 | TRBJ1-2 | TRBV6-5 | few | TGTGCCAGCAGTTACTCACAGGGGGCTGACTATGGCTACACCTTC | CASSYSQGADYGYTF
TRBD2 | TRBJ2-5 | TRBV11-2 | few | TGTGCCAGCAGCGCCTCGGGACTAGCCGGGGAGACCCAGTACTTC | CASSASGLAGETQYF
NA | TRBJ2-5 | TRBV20-1 | NA | TGCAGTGCCGGTGTGGGGGTCGGAGAGACCCAGTACTTC | CSAGVGVGETQYF
TRBD1 | TRBJ2-5 | TRBV29-1 | NA | TGCAGCTCCGGACAGGGCGGGACCCAGTACTTC | CSSGQGGTQYF
TRBD1 | TRBJ1-5 | TRBV2 | many | TGTGCCAGCAGTGATGTGGGACAGCCAAGCTATAGCAATCAGCCCCAGCATTTT | CASSDVGQPSYSNQPQHF
NA | TRBJ1-2 | TRBV11-2 | NA | TGTGCCAGCAGCTATGGCTACACCTTC | CASSYGYTF
NA | TRBJ1-3 | TRBV25-1 | NA | TGTGCCAGCAGTTCACCCGGGACACCGAGCTCTGGAAACACCATATATTTT | CASSSPGTPSSGNTIYF
TRBD1 | TRBJ2-7 | TRBV25-1 | few | TGTGCCAGCAGCCGCCCAAGACAGGGGGTAGGCGAGCAGTACTTC | CASSRPRQGVGEQYF
NA | TRBJ1-2 | TRBV19 | many | TGTGCCAGTAGTATGGCACAGGGAGGTGGCTACACCTTC | CASSMAQGGGYTF
TRBD1 | TRBJ1-4 | TRBV20-1 | few | TGCAGTGCTGAAATGGGACAGGCGGTTAAACTTGAAAAACTGTTTTTT | CSAEMGQAVKLEKLFF
NA | TRBJ2-6 | TRBV10-3 | NA | TGTGCCATCATGGCGGGGCACTCTGGGGCCAACGTCCTGACTTTC | CAIMAGHSGANVLTF
NA | TRBJ1-1 | TRBV15 | NA | TGTGCCACCAGCAGCTTTGTTCCAGATATGAACACTGAAGCTTTCTTT | CATSSFVPDMNTEAFF
TRBD2 | TRBJ2-7 | TRBV12-3/TRBV12-4 | NA | TGTGCCAGCAGTGCACTAGCGGGGGAGCGGGAGCAGTACTTC | CASSALAGEREQYF
NA | TRBJ1-5 | TRBV6-1 | NA | TGTGCCAGCAGTGAAGTGCTGACCCTACCGCCCCAGCATTTT | CASSEVLTLPPQHF
TRBD1 | TRBJ1-2 | TRBV29-1 | NA | TGCAGCGTTGAAGACAGGGGGGGTGGCTACACCTTC | CSVEDRGGGYTF
NA | TRBJ1-1 | TRBV2 | NA | TGTGCCAGCAGTGAATCGGAGACGAACACTGAAGCCTTCTTT | CASSESETNTEAFF
TRBD1 | TRBJ2-2 | TRBV7-2 | NA | TGTGCCAGCACCATGGACAGGGGTTCCGGGGAGCTGTTTTTT | CASTMDRGSGELFF
NA | TRBJ2-5 | TRBV11-2 | many | TGTGCCAGCAGCTTAATCCGGGCCGACAGTACCCAGTACTTC | CASSLIRADSTQYF
NA | TRBJ2-2 | TRBV29-1 | NA | TGCAGTTACGGGGGGCGGCCGAACACCGGGGAGCTGTTTTTT | CSYGGRPNTGELFF
TRBD2 | TRBJ2-1 | TRBV24-1 | many | TGTGCCACCAGTGATTGGCTAGCGGGAGGTAACAATGAGCAGTTCTTC | CATSDWLAGGNNEQFF
TRBD1 | TRBJ1-4 | TRBV11-2 | NA | TGTGCCGGCAGCAGCAGGGGGCTCAATGAAAAACTGTTTTTT | CAGSSRGLNEKLFF
TRBD1 | TRBJ2-5 | TRBV20-1 | NA | TGCAGTGCTACCGAGGTGGCAGGGGGCGCAGAGACCCAGTACTTC | CSATEVAGGAETQYF
NA | TRBJ1-5 | TRBV10-3 | NA | TGTGCCATCAGTGATTCGTTGGGGCAAAATCAGCCCCAGCATTTT | CAISDSLGQNQPQHF
NA | TRBJ1-5 | TRBV2 | NA | TGTGCCAGCAGACAACGCAGGAATCAGCCCCAGCATTTT | CASRQRRNQPQHF
NA | TRBJ2-2 | TRBV10-3 | once | TGTGCCATCAGTGAGGGGGAAGGGACCGGGGAGCTGTTTTTT | CAISEGEGTGELFF
TRBD2 | TRBJ2-5 | TRBV29-1 | once | TGCAGGGTAGCGGGGGGTCGTGAGACCCAGTACTTC | CRVAGGRETQYF
NA | TRBJ1-1 | TRBV20-1 | NA | TGCAGTGCTGAGGGGACATTTATGAACACTGAAGCTTTCTTT | CSAEGTFMNTEAFF
NA | TRBJ2-7 | TRBV20-1 | once | TGCAGTGCTAGAAGGCAGGGGAGGACCTACGAGCAGTACTTC | CSARRQGRTYEQYF
NA | TRBJ2-7 | TRBV2 | NA | TGTGCCAGCAGCCAAGAGATGGCCTACGAGCAGTACTTC | CASSQEMAYEQYF
NA | TRBJ2-7 | TRBV10-3 | many | TGTGCCATCAGTGACCCTAGCTCCTACGAGCAGTACTTC | CAISDPSSYEQYF
TRBD2 | TRBJ2-2 | TRBV19 | NA | TGTGCCAGTACTTGGGGCCGGATAGCGGGGACCCTGATAACTGGCGGGGAGCTGTTTTTT | CASTWGRIAGTLITGGELFF
NA | TRBJ1-1 | TRBV7-6 | many | TGTGCCAGCAGCGAGGACGGAAAGGGAAACACTGAAGCTTTCTTT | CASSEDGKGNTEAFF
TRBD2 | TRBJ2-6 | TRBV5-6 | NA | TGTGCCAGCAGCTTACGAGCGGGAGCTGGTGGGGCCAACGTCCTGACTTTC | CASSLRAGAGGANVLTF